The rows below give T cell receptor beta chains drawn from one sample of a study of CD8+CD57+ T cells in acquired aplastic anemia. TCRdb independently ran MiXCR on the reads; one entry per CDR3 protein. The table has about 180,000 distinct CDR3 sequences, roughly 65% seen once. Sequenced material: sorted CD4+, CD8+, or CD8+CD57+ T cells (not recorded which) from PBMCs. The receptor set was obtained from a human donor with aplastic anemia. The CDR3 runs from the conserved cysteine through the conserved F or W. D genes are given only for firm matches. Clone size, where shown, is once, few, many, or a class for clones that have expanded.

j_gene: TRBJ1-6; v_gene: TRBV9; d_gene: .; abundance: .; CDR3nt: TGTGCCAGCAGCGTAGAGACAGGAGGGCGTGGTGGTTCACCCCTCCACTTT; CDR3aa: CASSVETGGRGGSPLHF
j_gene: TRBJ2-5; v_gene: TRBV15; d_gene: TRBD2; abundance: .; CDR3nt: TGTGCCACCCGGACTAGCGGTATAACGGCCCAGTACTTC; CDR3aa: CATRTSGITAQYF
j_gene: TRBJ2-7; v_gene: TRBV20-1; d_gene: .; abundance: .; CDR3nt: TGCAGTGCTACAGGGTCCTACGAGCAGTACTTC; CDR3aa: CSATGSYEQYF
j_gene: TRBJ1-1; v_gene: TRBV4-2; d_gene: .; abundance: many; CDR3nt: TGTGCCAGCAGCACCGGGCGGAAGACTGAAGCTTTCTTT; CDR3aa: CASSTGRKTEAFF
j_gene: TRBJ1-2; v_gene: TRBV5-4; d_gene: TRBD1; abundance: few; CDR3nt: TGTGCCAGCAGCGCGGACAGGGGATCATTGGGCTATGGCTACACCTTC; CDR3aa: CASSADRGSLGYGYTF
j_gene: TRBJ2-7; v_gene: TRBV7-9; d_gene: TRBD1; abundance: many; CDR3nt: TGTGCCAGCAGTCACCGGACGGACAGGGGGTACGAGCAGTACTTC; CDR3aa: CASSHRTDRGYEQYF
j_gene: TRBJ1-3; v_gene: TRBV6-1; d_gene: .; abundance: .; CDR3nt: TGTGCCAGCGGGGGAATGTCGGTTTTTGGAAACACCATATATTTT; CDR3aa: CASGGMSVFGNTIYF
j_gene: TRBJ2-5; v_gene: TRBV7-9; d_gene: .; abundance: .; CDR3nt: TGTGCCTCCCTCGTAAGCGGCGAGACCCAGTACTTC; CDR3aa: CASLVSGETQYF
j_gene: TRBJ2-7; v_gene: TRBV12-3/TRBV12-4; d_gene: TRBD2; abundance: many; CDR3nt: TGTGCCAGCAGTTGGGGGGGGGAATCCTACGAGCAGTACTTC; CDR3aa: CASSWGGESYEQYF
j_gene: TRBJ1-3; v_gene: TRBV4-1; d_gene: .; abundance: .; CDR3nt: TGCGCCAGCAGCCAAGATGGGGGAAACACCATATATTTT; CDR3aa: CASSQDGGNTIYF
j_gene: TRBJ2-7; v_gene: TRBV9; d_gene: .; abundance: .; CDR3nt: TGTGCCAGCAGCGTAGACGGCGGCGGATCCTACGAGCAGTACTTC; CDR3aa: CASSVDGGGSYEQYF
j_gene: TRBJ1-4; v_gene: TRBV5-6; d_gene: .; abundance: .; CDR3nt: TGTGCCAGCAGCCCGGCGGCAACTAATGAAAAACTGTTTTTT; CDR3aa: CASSPAATNEKLFF
j_gene: TRBJ2-3; v_gene: TRBV4-1; d_gene: .; abundance: few; CDR3nt: TGCGCCAGCAGCCGGTATGCAGATACGCAGTATTTT; CDR3aa: CASSRYADTQYF
j_gene: TRBJ2-1; v_gene: TRBV6-4; d_gene: TRBD1; abundance: .; CDR3nt: TGTGCCAGCAGTATGGACAGGGGAATCAATGAGCAGTTCTTC; CDR3aa: CASSMDRGINEQFF
j_gene: TRBJ2-2; v_gene: TRBV7-3; d_gene: TRBD2; abundance: .; CDR3nt: TGTGCCAGCAGCTTAACCGGCGAAGGACTAGCGGGGGAGCTGTTTTTT; CDR3aa: CASSLTGEGLAGELFF
j_gene: TRBJ2-2; v_gene: TRBV20-1; d_gene: .; abundance: .; CDR3nt: TGCAGTGCTAGTTCAAAGAACACCGGGGAGCTGTTTTTT; CDR3aa: CSASSKNTGELFF